These 9 T cell receptor beta chains came from one sample sequenced in a study of blood T cell repertoires in COVID-19. Here immunoSEQ multiplex PCR was the method, and the copy in TCRdb shows in-frame clones only, minus some. Of 150,000 to 200,000 clones in the sample, 80% to 90% are singletons; the top ten hold roughly 2%. The sample comprised peripheral blood. The source of these receptors is an elderly woman with acute or convalescent COVID-19.

The chain links TRBV4-2 to TRBJ2-1; TRBD2 matches 8 bases. Germline V gene lookup returns CDR1 LGHNA and CDR2 YNFKEQ. V was pared by 4 bases and J by 4 bases, with 12 bases of the junction left unmatched. CDR3 length: 17 residues. CDR3 in DNA: TGTGCCAGCAGCCCATTTAAAGGACTAGCTGGGTACAATGAGCAGTTCTTC. Protein sequence: CASSPFKGLAGYNEQFF.

This chain links TRBV6-2 or TRBV6-3 with TRBJ1-6; tentative D call: TRBD1 (5 bases). Germline assignment: CDR1 MNHEY and CDR2 SVGEGT. V shed 0 bases and J shed 10 bases, with 13 bases lying between them. The CDR3 covers 15 residues. The CDR3 loop is CASSYSSPGNSPLHF. CDR3 in DNA: TGTGCCAGCAGTTACTCGAGTCCAGGGAACTCACCCCTCCACTTT.

J is TRBJ2-7 and V is TRBV5-1; D might be TRBD2 (7 bases). The CDR3 totals 14 residues. Trimming left V 3 bases short and J 2 bases short, with 12 bases between. In germline, CDR1 is SGHRS, CDR2 YFSETQ. This CDR3 reads CASSSGGGTYEQYF. CDR3 coding DNA: TGCGCCAGCAGCTCGGGCGGGGGCACCTACGAGCAGTACTTC.

This chain connects TRBV24-1 to TRBJ2-1, with a tentative D call TRBD2 (6 bases). Germline loops: CDR1 KGHDR, CDR2 SFDVKD. The CDR3 is made up of 15 amino acids. V was cut by 3 bases and J by 0 bases, with 8 bases left in between. The CDR3 nucleotides are TGTGCCACCAGTGATCGGGGGAGCTCCTACAATGAGCAGTTCTTC. This codes for CATSDRGSSYNEQFF.

This chain uses TRBV5-8 with TRBJ2-3; possibly TRBD2 for D (5 bases). Trimming removed 0 bases at V and 5 bases at J, with 16 bases between. CDR3 size: 16 residues. The germline V gene encodes CDR1 SGHTS and CDR2 YDEGEE. The CDR3 DNA sequence: TGTGCCAGCAGCTTGGACTCCGTGGGAGTAGGAGATACGCAGTATTTT. Translation: CASSLDSVGVGDTQYF.

The rearrangement links TRBV11-3 to TRBJ2-1, with D unclear. Trimming shortened V by 1 base and J by 0 bases, and 10 bases separated the two germline ends. The length of the CDR3 is 16 residues. Germline CDR1 is SGHNT and CDR2 is YENEEA. Here the CDR3 reads CASSLGVSSSYNEQFF. The CDR3 nucleotides are TGTGCCAGCAGCTTAGGTGTTTCCAGCTCCTACAATGAGCAGTTCTTC.

The chain combines TRBV19 with TRBJ2-1; D not certain. The germline V gene has CDR1 LNHDA and CDR2 SQIVND (reference sequence). This CDR3 is 13 amino acids long. Trimming left V 3 bases short and J 5 bases short, with 8 bases between. CDR3 sequence reads: CASSIGANNEQFF. In DNA, the CDR3 is TGTGCCAGTAGTATTGGAGCGAACAATGAGCAGTTCTTC.

This chain connects TRBV6-1 to TRBJ1-1, with a possible D match to TRBD1 (6 bases). From germline, CDR1 is MNHNS and CDR2 SASEGT. The CDR3 sequence is 15 residues long. The V and J ends lost 3 bases and 3 bases respectively, with 14 bases between them. The CDR3 sequence is CASSDRGEGYTEAFF. The CDR3 coding sequence is TGTGCCAGCAGTGATAGGGGGGAGGGCTACACTGAAGCTTTCTTT.

The chain combines TRBV29-1 with TRBJ2-7; 10 nucleotides agree with TRBD1. This CDR3 has 14 amino acids. Germline CDR1 is SQVTM and CDR2 is ANQGSEA. After removal of 4 bases from V and 0 bases from J, the junction contained 3 bases not matched to a gene. CDR3 residues: CSVVRTGGSYEQYF. The CDR3, as DNA: TGCAGCGTTGTGCGGACAGGGGGCTCCTACGAGCAGTACTTC.